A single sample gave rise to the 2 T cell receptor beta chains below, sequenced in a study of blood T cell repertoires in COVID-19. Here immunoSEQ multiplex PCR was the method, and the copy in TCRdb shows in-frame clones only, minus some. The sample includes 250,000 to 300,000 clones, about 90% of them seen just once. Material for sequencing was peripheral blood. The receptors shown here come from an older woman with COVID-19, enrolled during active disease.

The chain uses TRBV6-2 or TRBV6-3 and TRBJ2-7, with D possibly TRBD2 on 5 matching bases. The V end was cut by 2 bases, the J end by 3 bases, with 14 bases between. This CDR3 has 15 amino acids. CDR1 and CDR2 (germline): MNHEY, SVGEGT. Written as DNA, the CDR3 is TGTGCCAGCAGTTACGGGCTGGACTCTTTCTACGAGCAGTACTTC. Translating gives CASSYGLDSFYEQYF.

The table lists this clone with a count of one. The CDR3 sequence: CASSQGSTGGSGYTF. The DNA for the CDR3 is TGCGCCAGCAGCCAAGGATCCACAGGGGGAAGCGGCTACACCTTC. The V gene is TRBV4-3, the J gene TRBJ1-2, with 8 nucleotides matching TRBD1. The CDR3 covers 15 residues. The V gene end was trimmed by 1 base and the J gene end by 8 bases; junction bases not matched to a gene: 9. Germline CDR1 LGHNA, CDR2 YSLEER.